The rows below give T cell receptor beta chains drawn from one sample of a study of cytomegalovirus exposure and HLA in healthy donors. This table comes from immunoSEQ multiplex PCR, and its TCRdb copy is limited to in-frame clones, with some not included. Among under 200,000 clones listed, over 65% were seen once. Sequenced material: PBMCs. These receptors were taken from a woman in her twenties or thirties in good health and CMV-seronegative. The CDR3 runs from the conserved cysteine through the conserved F or W.

J | V | length | CDR3
TRBJ1-5 | TRBV5-1 | 14 | CASSLDTRNQPQHF
TRBJ2-1 | TRBV15 | 15 | CATSGDRESYNEQFF
TRBJ1-2 | TRBV9 | 14 | CASSSSGGHYGYTF
TRBJ2-7 | TRBV5-1 | 16 | CASSPKVGTGLHEQYF
TRBJ1-4 | TRBV7-6 | 18 | CASSRGVPVGGINEKLFF
TRBJ1-5 | TRBV6-6 | 15 | CASSHTIYSNQPQHF
TRBJ2-1 | TRBV7-9 | 15 | CASSLGGQGAPSKFF
TRBJ2-7 | TRBV11-2 | 15 | CASMTDPGLAVEQYF
TRBJ1-5 | TRBV18 | 15 | CASSPTTQETQPQHF
TRBJ1-6 | TRBV5-1 | 14 | CASSLVVANSPLHF
TRBJ2-2 | TRBV5-4 | 13 | CASSLGNTGELFF
TRBJ1-5 | TRBV11-2 | 14 | CASSRGGPDQPQHF
TRBJ1-5 | TRBV7-8 | 15 | CASSSPGQGNQPQHF
TRBJ1-2 | TRBV29-1 | 10 | CSVVSGGYTF
TRBJ1-2 | TRBV4-1 | 14 | CASSQDGGGAGYTF
- | TRBV5-6 | 19 | CASSVPGTGVWGGLDEQYF
TRBJ2-1 | TRBV4-2 | 14 | CASSQDPGLAGQFF
TRBJ2-3 | TRBV9 | 14 | CASSVATRADTQYF
TRBJ1-4 | TRBV5-1 | 14 | CASSLQATNEKLFF
TRBJ1-2 | TRBV19 | 16 | CASSPQDRASGYGYTF
TRBJ1-1 | TRBV11-2 | 12 | CASSLDRDEAFF
TRBJ2-1 | TRBV10-3 | 15 | CAISESWTSGNEQFF
TRBJ2-7 | TRBV9 | 15 | CASSLTGTVISEQYF
TRBJ2-3 | TRBV27 | 16 | CASSVGTATLKDTQYF
TRBJ2-5 | TRBV30 | 13 | CAWSGLDQETQYF
TRBJ2-7 | TRBV13 | 17 | CASSLPSRAGGTYEQYF
TRBJ2-1 | TRBV7-9 | 15 | CASSFITGSNNEQFF
TRBJ2-1 | TRBV5-1 | 18 | CASSLEGPPGNEMIEQFF
TRBJ2-7 | TRBV7-9 | 15 | CASSFGSAGPYEQYF
TRBJ1-2 | TRBV6-1 | 15 | CASSEATGRDYGYTF